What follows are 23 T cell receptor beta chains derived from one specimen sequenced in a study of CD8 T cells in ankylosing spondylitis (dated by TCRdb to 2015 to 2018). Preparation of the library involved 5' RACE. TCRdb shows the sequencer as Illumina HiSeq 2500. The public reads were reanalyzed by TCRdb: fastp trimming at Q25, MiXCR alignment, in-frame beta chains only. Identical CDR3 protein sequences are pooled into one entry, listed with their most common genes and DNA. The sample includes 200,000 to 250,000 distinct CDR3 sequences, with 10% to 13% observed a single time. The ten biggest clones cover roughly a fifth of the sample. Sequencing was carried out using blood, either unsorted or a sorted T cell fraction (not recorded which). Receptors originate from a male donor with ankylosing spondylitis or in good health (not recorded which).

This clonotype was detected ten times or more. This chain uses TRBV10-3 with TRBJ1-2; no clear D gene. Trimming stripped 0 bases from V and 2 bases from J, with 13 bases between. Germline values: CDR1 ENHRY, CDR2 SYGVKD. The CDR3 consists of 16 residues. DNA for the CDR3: TGTGCCATCAGTGAGTCCGGATTATCCCCGAACTATGGCTACACCTTC. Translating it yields CAISESGLSPNYGYTF.

CDR3 sequence reads: CASGTTLAGRQTQYF. The DNA of the CDR3 is TGTGCCAGCGGTACCACACTAGCGGGGCGCCAGACCCAGTACTTC. The chain joins TRBV7-9 to TRBJ2-5; TRBD2 agrees at 10 bases. Trimming took 8 bases from V and 6 from J; bases not matched to a gene: 12. Looked up from germline, CDR1 is SEHNR and CDR2 is FQNEAQ (reference sequence). This CDR3 comprises 15 residues. Full variable domain (missing parts from reference TRBV7-9 and TRBJ2-5): DTGVSQNPRHKITKRGQNVTFRCDPISEHNRLYWYRQTLGQGPEFLTYFQNEAQLEKSRLLSDRFSAERPKGSFSTLEIQRTEQGDSAMYLCASGTTLAGRQTQYFGPGTRLLVL.

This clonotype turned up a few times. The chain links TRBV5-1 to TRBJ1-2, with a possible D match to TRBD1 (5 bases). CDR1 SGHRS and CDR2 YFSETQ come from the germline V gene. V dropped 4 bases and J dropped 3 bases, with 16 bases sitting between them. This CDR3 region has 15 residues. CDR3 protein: CASSARGSADYGYTF. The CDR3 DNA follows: TGCGCCAGCAGCGCTAGGGGTTCCGCGGACTATGGCTACACCTTC.

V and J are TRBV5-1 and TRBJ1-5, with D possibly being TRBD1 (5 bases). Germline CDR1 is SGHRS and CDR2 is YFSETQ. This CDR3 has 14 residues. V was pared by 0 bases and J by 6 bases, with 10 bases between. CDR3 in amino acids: CASSLAGGVQPQHF. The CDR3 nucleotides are TGCGCCAGCAGCTTGGCCGGGGGGGTTCAGCCCCAGCATTTT.

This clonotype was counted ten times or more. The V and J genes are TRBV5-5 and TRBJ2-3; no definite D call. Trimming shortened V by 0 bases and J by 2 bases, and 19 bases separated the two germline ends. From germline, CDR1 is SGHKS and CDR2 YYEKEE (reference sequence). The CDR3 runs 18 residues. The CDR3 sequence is CASSLDGTEVFHTDTQYF. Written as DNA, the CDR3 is TGTGCCAGCAGCTTGGATGGCACCGAAGTTTTCCACACAGATACGCAGTATTTT.

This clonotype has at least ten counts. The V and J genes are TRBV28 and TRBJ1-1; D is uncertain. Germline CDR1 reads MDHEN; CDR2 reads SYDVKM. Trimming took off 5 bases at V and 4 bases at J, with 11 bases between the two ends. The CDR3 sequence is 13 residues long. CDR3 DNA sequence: TGTGCCAGCAGTGGAGAGGGTCTCACTGAAGCTTTCTTT. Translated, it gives CASSGEGLTEAFF.

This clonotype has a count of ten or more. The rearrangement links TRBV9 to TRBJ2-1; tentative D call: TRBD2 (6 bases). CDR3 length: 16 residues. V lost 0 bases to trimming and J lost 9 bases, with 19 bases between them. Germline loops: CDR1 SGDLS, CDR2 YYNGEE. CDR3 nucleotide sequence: TGTGCCAGCAGCGTAGGTCGACTGCCGGGGGTCGGTGAGCAGTTCTTC. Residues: CASSVGRLPGVGEQFF.

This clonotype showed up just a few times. CDR3 bases: TGCAGCGTTGGGAAAAGCTCCTACGAGCAGTACTTC. Amino acid sequence: CSVGKSSYEQYF. V is TRBV29-1 and J is TRBJ2-7; D uncertain. This CDR3 has 12 residues. Germline values: CDR1 SQVTM, CDR2 ANQGSEA. V was pared by 4 bases and J by 0 bases, with 7 bases between.

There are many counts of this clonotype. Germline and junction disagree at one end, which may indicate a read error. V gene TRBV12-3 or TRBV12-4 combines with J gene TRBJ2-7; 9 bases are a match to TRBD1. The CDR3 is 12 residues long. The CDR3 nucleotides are TGTGCCAGCAGTTCCGGGACAGGGAGATTTCAGTTC. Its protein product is CASSSGTGRFQF.

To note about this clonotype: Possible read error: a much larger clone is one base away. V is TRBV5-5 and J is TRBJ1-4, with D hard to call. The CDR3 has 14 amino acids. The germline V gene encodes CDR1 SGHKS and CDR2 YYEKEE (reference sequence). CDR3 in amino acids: CANSPSWAEEKLFF. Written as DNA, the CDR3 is TGTGCCAACAGCCCGAGCTGGGCCGAAGAAAAACTGTTTTTT.

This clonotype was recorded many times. CDR3 coding DNA: TGTGCCAGCAGTCTTGGATTGACAGGGTATAATGAAAAACTGTTTTTT. It encodes CASSLGLTGYNEKLFF. The chain recombines TRBV6-1 with TRBJ1-4; 7 bases agree with TRBD1. This CDR3 contains 16 residues. Trimming took 5 bases from V and 4 from J; bases not matched to a gene: 10. Germline V lookup: CDR1 MNHNS, CDR2 SASEGT.

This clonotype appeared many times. CDR3 region: CASSPGLAGPDTQYF. As DNA, the CDR3 is TGTGCCAGCAGCCCCGGACTAGCGGGGCCTGATACGCAGTATTTT. The chain combines TRBV7-9 with TRBJ2-3; TRBD2 aligns across 12 bases. CDR3 length: 15 amino acids. Germline loops: CDR1 SEHNR, CDR2 FQNEAQ (reference sequence). J lost 6 bases, V lost 5 bases, and 6 bases had no gene match.

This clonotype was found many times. The CDR3, as DNA: TGTGCCAGCAGCTTTACCGGGACAGGGGGCGCTGGAAACACCATATATTTT. This sequence encodes CASSFTGTGGAGNTIYF. The chain has TRBV7-9 and TRBJ1-3; 12 bases line up with TRBD1. The CDR3 has 17 amino acids. Germline lookup yields CDR1 SEHNR and CDR2 FQNEAQ (reference sequence). V dropped 3 bases and J dropped 2; count of bases not matched to a gene: 5.

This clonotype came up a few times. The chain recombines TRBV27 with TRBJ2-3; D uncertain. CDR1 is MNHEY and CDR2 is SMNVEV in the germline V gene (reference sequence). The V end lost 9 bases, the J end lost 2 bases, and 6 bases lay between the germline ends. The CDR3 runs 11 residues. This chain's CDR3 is CASWTTDTQYF. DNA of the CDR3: TGTGCCAGTTGGACCACAGATACGCAGTATTTT.

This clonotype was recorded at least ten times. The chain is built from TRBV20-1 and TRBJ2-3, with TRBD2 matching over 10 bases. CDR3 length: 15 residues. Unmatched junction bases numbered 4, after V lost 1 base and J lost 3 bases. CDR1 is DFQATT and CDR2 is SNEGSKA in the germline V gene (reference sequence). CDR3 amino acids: CSARVYSGGTDTQYF. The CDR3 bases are TGCAGTGCTAGAGTTTATAGCGGGGGGACAGATACGCAGTATTTT.

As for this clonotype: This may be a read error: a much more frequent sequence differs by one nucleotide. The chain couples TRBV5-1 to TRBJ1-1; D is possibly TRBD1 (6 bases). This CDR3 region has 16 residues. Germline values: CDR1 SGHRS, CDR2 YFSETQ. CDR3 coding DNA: TGCGCCAGCAGCTCGGGGAATTTACAGGGCAGCACTGAAGCTCTCTTT. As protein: CASSSGNLQGSTEALF.

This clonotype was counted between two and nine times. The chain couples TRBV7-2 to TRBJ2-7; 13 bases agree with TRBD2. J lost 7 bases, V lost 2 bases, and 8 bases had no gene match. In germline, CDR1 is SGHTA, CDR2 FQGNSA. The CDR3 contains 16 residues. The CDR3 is CASSLITSGGAGEQYF. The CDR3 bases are TGTGCCAGCAGCTTAATTACTAGCGGGGGGGCTGGTGAGCAGTACTTC.

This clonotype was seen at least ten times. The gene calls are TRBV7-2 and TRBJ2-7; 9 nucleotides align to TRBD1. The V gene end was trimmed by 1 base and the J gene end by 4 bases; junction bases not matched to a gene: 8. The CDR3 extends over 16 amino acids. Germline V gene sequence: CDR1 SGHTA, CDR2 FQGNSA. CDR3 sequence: CASSLVGTGKLYEQYF. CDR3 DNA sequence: TGTGCCAGCAGCTTAGTCGGGACAGGGAAACTGTACGAGCAGTACTTC.

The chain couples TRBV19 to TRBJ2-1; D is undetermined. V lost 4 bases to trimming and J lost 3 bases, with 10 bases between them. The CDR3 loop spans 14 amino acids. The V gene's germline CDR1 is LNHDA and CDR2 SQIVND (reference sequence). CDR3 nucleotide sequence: TGTGCCAGTAGTACAGGTGGGAACTACAATGAGCAGTTCTTC. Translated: CASSTGGNYNEQFF.

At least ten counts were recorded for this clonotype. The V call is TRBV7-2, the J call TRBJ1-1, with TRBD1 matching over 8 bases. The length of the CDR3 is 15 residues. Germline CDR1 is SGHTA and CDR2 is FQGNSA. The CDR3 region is CASDRVVLATSEAFF. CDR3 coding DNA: TGTGCGTCGGACAGGGTGGTTTTGGCGACTTCTGAAGCTTTCTTT. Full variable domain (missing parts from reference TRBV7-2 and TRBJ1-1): GAGVSQSPSNKVTEKGKDVELRCDPISGHTALYWYRQSLGQGLEFLIYFQGNSAPDKSGLPSDRFSAERTGGSVSTLTIQRTQQEDSAVYLCASDRVVLATSEAFFGQGTRLTVV.

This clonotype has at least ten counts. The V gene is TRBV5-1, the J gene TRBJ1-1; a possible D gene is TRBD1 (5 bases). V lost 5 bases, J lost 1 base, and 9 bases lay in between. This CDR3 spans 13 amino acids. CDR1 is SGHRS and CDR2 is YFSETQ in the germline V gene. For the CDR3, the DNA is TGCGCCAGCAGAGTACAGGAGAACACTGAAGCTTTCTTT. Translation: CASRVQENTEAFF.

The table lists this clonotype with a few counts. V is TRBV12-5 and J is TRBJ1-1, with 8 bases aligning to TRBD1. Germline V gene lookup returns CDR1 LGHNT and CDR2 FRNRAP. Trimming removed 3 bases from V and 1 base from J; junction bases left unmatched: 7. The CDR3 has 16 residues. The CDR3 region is CASGFTPGQGNTEAFF. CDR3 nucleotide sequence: TGTGCTAGTGGTTTTACCCCTGGACAGGGGAACACTGAAGCTTTCTTT.

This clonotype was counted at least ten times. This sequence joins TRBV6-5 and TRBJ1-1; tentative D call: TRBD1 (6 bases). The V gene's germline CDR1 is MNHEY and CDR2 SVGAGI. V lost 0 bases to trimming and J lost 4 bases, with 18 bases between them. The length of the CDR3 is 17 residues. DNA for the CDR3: TGTGCCAGCAGTTACTCGAGGCCGGGGGCCGGCGGCACTGAAGCTTTCTTT. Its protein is CASSYSRPGAGGTEAFF.